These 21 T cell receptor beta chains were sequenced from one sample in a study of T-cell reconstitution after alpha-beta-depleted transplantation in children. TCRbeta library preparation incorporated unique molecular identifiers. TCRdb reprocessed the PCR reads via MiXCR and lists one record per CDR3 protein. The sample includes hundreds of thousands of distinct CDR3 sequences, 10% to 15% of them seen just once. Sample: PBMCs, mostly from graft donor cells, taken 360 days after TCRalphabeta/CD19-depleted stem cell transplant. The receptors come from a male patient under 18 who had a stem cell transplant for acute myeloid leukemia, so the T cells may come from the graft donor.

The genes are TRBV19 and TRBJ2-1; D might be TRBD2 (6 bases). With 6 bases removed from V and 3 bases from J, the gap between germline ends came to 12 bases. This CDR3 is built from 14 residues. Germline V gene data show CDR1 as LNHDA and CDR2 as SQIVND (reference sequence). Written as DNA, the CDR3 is TGTGCCAGTAGACGGGAGACCCTCTACAATGAGCAGTTCTTC. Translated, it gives CASRRETLYNEQFF.

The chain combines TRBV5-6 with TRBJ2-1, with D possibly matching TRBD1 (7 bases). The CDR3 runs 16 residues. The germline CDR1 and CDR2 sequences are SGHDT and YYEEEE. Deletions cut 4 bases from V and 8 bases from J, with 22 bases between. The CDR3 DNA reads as TGTGCCAGCAGCGCGGGACAGATCTTTGGGTGGTATGAGCAGTTCTTC. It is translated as CASSAGQIFGWYEQFF.

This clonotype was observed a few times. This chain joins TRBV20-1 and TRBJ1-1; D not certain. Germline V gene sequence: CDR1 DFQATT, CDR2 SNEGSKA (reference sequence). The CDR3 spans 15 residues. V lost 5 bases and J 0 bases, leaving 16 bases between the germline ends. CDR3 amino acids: CSAPVFWTLNTEAFF. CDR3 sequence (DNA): TGCAGTGCTCCTGTCTTTTGGACCCTGAACACTGAAGCTTTCTTT.

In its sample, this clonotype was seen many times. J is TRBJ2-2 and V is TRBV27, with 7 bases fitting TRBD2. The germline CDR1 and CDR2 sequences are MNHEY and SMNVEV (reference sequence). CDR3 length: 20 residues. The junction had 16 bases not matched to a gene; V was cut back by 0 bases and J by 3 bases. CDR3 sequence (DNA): TGTGCCAGCAGTTTATCAGGCCCCCTTGGCGGGAGCACTTACACCGGGGAGCTGTTTTTT. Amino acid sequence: CASSLSGPLGGSTYTGELFF.

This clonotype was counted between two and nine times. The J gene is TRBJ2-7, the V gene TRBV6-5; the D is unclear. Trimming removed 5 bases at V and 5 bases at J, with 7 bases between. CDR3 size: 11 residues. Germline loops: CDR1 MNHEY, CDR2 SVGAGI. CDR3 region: CASSTWDEQYF. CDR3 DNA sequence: TGTGCCAGCAGTACCTGGGACGAGCAGTACTTC.

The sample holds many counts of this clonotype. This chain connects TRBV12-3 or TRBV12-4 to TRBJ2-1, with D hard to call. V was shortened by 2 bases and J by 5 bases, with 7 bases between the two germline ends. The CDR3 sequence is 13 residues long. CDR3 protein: CASSLLEHNEQFF. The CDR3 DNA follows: TGTGCCAGCAGTTTACTTGAGCACAATGAGCAGTTCTTC.

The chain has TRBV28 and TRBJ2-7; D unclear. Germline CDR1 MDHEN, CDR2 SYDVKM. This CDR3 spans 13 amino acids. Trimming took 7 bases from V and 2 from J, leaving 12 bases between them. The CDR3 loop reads CASIPGTPYEQYF. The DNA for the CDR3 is TGTGCCAGCATTCCGGGCACCCCCTACGAGCAGTACTTC.

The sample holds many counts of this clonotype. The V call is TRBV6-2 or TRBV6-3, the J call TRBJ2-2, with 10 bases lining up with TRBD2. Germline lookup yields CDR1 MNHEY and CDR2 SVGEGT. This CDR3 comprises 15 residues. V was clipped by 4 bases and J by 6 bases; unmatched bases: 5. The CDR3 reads CASSSSGRAPGELFF. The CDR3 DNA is TGTGCCAGCAGTTCGAGCGGGAGGGCTCCCGGGGAGCTGTTTTTT.

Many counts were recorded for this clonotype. CDR3 nucleotide sequence: TGCAGCGTTTCCCCGGGACTAGCGATGGGGGTCTCCTACAATGAGCAGTTCTTC. This encodes CSVSPGLAMGVSYNEQFF. The gene calls are TRBV29-1 and TRBJ2-1, with 10 bases lining up with TRBD2. V lost 5 bases to trimming and J lost 0 bases; unmatched junction nucleotides: 13. CDR1 SQVTM and CDR2 ANQGSEA come from the germline V gene. The CDR3 spans 18 residues.

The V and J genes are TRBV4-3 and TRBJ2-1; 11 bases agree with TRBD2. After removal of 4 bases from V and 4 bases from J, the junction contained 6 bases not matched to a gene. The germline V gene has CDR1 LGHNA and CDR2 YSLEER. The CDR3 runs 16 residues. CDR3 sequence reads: CASSPLAGGGYNEQFF. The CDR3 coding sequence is TGCGCCAGCAGCCCCCTAGCGGGAGGAGGGTACAATGAGCAGTTCTTC.

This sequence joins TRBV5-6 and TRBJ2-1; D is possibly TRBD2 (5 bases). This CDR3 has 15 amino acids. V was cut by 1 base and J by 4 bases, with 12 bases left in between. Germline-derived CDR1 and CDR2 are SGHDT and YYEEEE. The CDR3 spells CASSLTGFLYNEQFF. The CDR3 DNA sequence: TGTGCCAGCAGCTTGACGGGGTTCCTTTACAATGAGCAGTTCTTC.

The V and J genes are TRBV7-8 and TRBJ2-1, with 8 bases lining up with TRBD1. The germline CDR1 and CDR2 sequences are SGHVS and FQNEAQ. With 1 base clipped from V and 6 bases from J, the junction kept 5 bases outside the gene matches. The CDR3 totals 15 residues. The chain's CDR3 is CASSLVRGRSNEQFF. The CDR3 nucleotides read TGTGCCAGCAGCTTAGTCAGGGGGCGCAGCAATGAGCAGTTCTTC.

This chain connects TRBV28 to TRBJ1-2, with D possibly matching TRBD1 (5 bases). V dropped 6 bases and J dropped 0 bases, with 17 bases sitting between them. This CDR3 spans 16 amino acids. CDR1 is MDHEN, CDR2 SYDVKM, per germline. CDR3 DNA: TGTGCCAGCAGACCCGGGACCACCGTAACTAACTATGGCTACACCTTC. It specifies CASRPGTTVTNYGYTF.

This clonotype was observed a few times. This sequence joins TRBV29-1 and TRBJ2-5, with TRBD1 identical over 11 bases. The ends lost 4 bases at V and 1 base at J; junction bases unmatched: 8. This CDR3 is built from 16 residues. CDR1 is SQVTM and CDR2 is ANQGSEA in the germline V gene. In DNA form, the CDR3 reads TGCAGCGTTGGTAGTGGTGGGACAGGGGGCCAAGAGACCCAGTACTTC. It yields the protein CSVGSGGTGGQETQYF.

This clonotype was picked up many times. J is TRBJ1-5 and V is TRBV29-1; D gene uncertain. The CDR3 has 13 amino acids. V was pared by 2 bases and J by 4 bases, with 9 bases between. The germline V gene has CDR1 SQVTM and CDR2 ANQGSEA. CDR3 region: CSVEPGGNQPQHF. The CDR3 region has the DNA TGCAGCGTTGAACCCGGAGGAAATCAGCCCCAGCATTTT.

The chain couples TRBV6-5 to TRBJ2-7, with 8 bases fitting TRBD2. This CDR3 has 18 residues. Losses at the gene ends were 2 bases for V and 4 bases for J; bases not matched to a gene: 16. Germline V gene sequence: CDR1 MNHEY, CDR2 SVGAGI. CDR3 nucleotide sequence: TGTGCCAGCAGTTACCTAGCCGGGCCCGGACTAGCAGGGTACGAGCAGTACTTC. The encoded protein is CASSYLAGPGLAGYEQYF.

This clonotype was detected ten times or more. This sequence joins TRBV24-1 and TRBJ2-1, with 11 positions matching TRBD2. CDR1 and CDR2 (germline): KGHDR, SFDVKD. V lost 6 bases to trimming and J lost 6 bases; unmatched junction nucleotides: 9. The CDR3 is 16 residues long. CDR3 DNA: TGTGCCACCAGTAGCCCCTTGGGGACTAGCGGCAATGAGCAGTTCTTC. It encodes CATSSPLGTSGNEQFF.

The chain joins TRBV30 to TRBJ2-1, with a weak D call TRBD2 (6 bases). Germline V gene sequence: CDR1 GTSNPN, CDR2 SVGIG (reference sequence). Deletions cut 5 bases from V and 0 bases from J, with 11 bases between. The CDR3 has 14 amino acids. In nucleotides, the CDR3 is TGTGCCTGGGACCGGGGGAGCTCCTACAATGAGCAGTTCTTC. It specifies CAWDRGSSYNEQFF.

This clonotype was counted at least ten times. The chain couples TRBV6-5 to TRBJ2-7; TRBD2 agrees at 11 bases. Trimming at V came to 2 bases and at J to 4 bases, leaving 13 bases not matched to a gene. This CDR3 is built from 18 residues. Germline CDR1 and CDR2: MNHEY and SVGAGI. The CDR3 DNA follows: TGTGCCAGCAGTTACGGGGGTCTAGCGGGAGGAATCCAATACGAGCAGTACTTC. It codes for CASSYGGLAGGIQYEQYF.

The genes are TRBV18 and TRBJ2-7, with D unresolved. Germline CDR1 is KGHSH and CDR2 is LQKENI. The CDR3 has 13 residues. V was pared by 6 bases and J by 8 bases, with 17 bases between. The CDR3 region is CASSQVSGPKQYF. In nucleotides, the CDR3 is TGTGCCAGCTCCCAAGTAAGTGGACCGAAGCAGTACTTC.

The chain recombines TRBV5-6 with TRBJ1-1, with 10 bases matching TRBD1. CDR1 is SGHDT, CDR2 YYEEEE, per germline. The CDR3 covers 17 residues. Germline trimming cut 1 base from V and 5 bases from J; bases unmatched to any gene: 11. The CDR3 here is CASSLRQGAISGTEAFF. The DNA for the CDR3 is TGTGCCAGCAGCTTGAGACAGGGGGCGATAAGTGGAACTGAAGCTTTCTTT.